This T cell receptor beta chain was sequenced for a study of T cells after yellow fever vaccination. Study context: Each low-cell-number fraction was prepared by means of SMART-Seq v4 Ultra Low Input. Study-wide results and limits: The secondary response showed a weaker magnitude and a faster peak, day 5 versus 15. Once the booster was given, most primary-vaccination clones reappeared, at around 96% for CD4 and over 70% for CD8.

The CDR3 is made up of 14 amino acids. The V end was cut by 0 bases, the J end by 8 bases, with 13 bases between. The germline CDR1 and CDR2 sequences are DFQATT and SNEGSKA (reference sequence). This clonotype was seen only a few times. What it binds is not known. The study made its TCR cDNA through 5'RACE template switching. That step introduced a universal primer site along with UMIs. TCRdb independently ran MiXCR on the 5' RACE reads; one entry per CDR3 protein. Of about 340,000 distinct CDR3 sequences listed, approximately 12% are singletons. This TCR derives from a young man who received the YFV17D yellow fever vaccine. This rearrangement joins TRBV20-1 to TRBJ1-4; D is uncertain. The sample was CD4+ T cells sorted from PBMCs, taken 15 days after the yellow fever booster vaccination. Written as DNA, the CDR3 is TGCAGTGCTAGAGATTTGAATGGAGCGGAAAAACTGTTTTTT. The encoded protein is CSARDLNGAEKLFF.